This TCR beta chain derives from a study of shared clonotypes between healthy human individuals. All donors qualified as healthy HIV-negative adults and had experienced no recent acute infections or vaccinations. The deep-level immunoSEQ assay was used. Profiled with immunoSEQ multiplex PCR; TCRdb holds only in-frame clones, not every one. The sample contains about 520,000 clones, approximately 84% of which appear only once. This CDR3 spans 14 amino acids. The germline V gene encodes CDR1 SGDLS and CDR2 YYNGEE. Trimming took off 2 bases at V and 2 bases at J, with 10 bases between the two ends. With respect to this clone: This sample includes further DNA sequences coding for the same CDR3.

This chain connects TRBV9 to TRBJ2-5; TRBD2 is a possible D gene (6 bases). The clonotype comes from a woman in her thirties or forties in good health. Some clones in this sample may be carry-over from other donors' samples. Specimen: PBMCs. The CDR3 DNA sequence: TGTGCCAGCAGCGTCAGTAGCGGTCAAGAGACCCAGTACTTC. Translating gives CASSVSSGQETQYF.